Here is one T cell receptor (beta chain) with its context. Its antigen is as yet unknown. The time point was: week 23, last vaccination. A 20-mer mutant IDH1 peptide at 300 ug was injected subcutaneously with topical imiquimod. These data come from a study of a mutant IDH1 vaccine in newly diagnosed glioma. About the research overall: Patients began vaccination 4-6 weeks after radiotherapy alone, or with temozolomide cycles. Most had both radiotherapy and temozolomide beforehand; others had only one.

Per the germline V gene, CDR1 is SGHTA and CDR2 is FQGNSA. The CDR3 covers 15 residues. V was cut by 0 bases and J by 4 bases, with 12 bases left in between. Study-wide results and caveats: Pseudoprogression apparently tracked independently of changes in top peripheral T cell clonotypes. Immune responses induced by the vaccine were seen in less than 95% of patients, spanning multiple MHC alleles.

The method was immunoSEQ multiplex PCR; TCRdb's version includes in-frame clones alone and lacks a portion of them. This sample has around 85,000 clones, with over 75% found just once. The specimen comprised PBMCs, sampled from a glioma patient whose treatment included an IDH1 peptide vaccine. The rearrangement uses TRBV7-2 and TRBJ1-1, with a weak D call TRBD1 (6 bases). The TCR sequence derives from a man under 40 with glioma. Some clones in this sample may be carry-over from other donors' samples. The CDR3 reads CASSLALGGTTEAFF. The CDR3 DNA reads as TGTGCCAGCAGCTTAGCCCTAGGGGGGACCACTGAAGCTTTCTTT.